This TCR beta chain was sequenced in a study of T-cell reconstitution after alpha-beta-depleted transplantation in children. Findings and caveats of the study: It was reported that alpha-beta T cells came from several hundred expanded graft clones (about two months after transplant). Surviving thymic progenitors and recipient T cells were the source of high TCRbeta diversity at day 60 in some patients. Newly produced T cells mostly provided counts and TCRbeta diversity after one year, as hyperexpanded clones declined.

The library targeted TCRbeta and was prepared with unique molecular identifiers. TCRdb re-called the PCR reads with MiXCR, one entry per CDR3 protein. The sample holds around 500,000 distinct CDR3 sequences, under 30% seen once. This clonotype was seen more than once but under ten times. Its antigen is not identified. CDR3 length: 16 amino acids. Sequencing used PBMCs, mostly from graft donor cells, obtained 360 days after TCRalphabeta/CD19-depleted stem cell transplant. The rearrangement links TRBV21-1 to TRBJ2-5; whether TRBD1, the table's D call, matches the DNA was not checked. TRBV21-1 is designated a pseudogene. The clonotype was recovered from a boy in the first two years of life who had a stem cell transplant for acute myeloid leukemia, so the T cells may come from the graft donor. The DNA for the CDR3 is TGTGCCAGCAGCAAAGCCTGGGACCGTAGGCAAGAGACCCAGTACTTC. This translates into CASSKAWDRRQETQYF.